This T cell receptor beta chain was sequenced in a study of blood T cells in healthy people across ages. Findings and caveats of the study: A roughly linear age-dependent decrease characterized TCR beta diversity per million T cells.

The germline CDR1 and CDR2 sequences are DFQATT and SNEGSKA (reference sequence). The CDR3 consists of 14 residues. Germline trimming cut 6 bases from V and 7 bases from J; bases unmatched to any gene: 7. On this clonotype itself: Its target is unknown.

Peripheral blood was drawn, about 9.7 milliliters per donor. The authors extracted at least 5 micrograms of total RNA per sample. The authors ran a second PCR of about 6 to 11 cycles using a sample-barcoded 5' primer and a J-beta primer mix. TCRdb reprocessed the 5' RACE reads via MiXCR and lists one record per CDR3 protein. This table has approximately 1.5 million distinct CDR3 sequences, roughly 32% appearing once. Sequencing was performed on blood. This chain uses TRBV20-1 with TRBJ2-1, with 12 bases identical to TRBD2. This clonotype was sampled from a woman aged 25 to 39 in good health. The CDR3 sequence: CSAKTSGSFNEQFF. Here the CDR3 DNA reads TGCAGTGCCAAGACTAGCGGGAGTTTTAATGAGCAGTTCTTC.